The clone carrying this T cell receptor beta chain occurred a few times. V shed 5 bases and J 5 bases; nucleotides not matched to a gene: 7. Germline V gene sequence: CDR1 SEHNR, CDR2 FQNEAQ (reference sequence). There are 16 residues in the CDR3. The sample belongs to a study of T-cell memory formation after mild COVID-19. One entry per CDR3 protein results from TCRdb running MiXCR on the 5' RACE reads. This table holds about 560,000 distinct CDR3 sequences, about 22% found once. This rearrangement joins TRBV7-9 to TRBJ2-5, with 14 bases fitting TRBD2. Sample: PBMCs or a T cell subset sorted from them (not recorded which). The sequence came from an adult woman who had mild COVID-19 (a few samples of this study predate the infection). Cell type and time point are not known. CDR3 in amino acids: CASSPGLAGGRETQYF. The CDR3 nucleotides are TGTGCCAGCAGCCCTGGACTAGCGGGAGGTCGGGAGACCCAGTACTTC.